The clone carrying this T cell receptor (beta chain) was found a few times. This CDR3 has 12 amino acids. In germline, CDR1 is SGHNT, CDR2 YENEEA. V lost 3 bases and J lost 6, with 6 bases in between. This sample stems from a study of blood T cell repertoires in COVID-19. The overall study: Specimens from acute and convalescent COVID-19 originated in the United States, Italy and Spain. T cells, B-cell-depleted T cells, or PBMCs supplied cDNA or gDNA.

Study processing details: Estimation of nucleated cell counts was performed using reference gene primer amplification. Produced via immunoSEQ multiplex PCR; TCRdb's table is partial and in-frame only. Clone size and V and J calls were adopted from that table, with D and trimming inferred from the DNA. The sample includes some 140,000 clones, about three quarters of them seen just once. The gene calls are TRBV11-3 and TRBJ1-3, with D possibly TRBD1 on 5 matching bases. This TCR was sampled from a man older than 75 with acute or convalescent COVID-19. The material sequenced was peripheral blood. CDR3 sequence (DNA): TGTGCCAGCAGCTTGGACACAAACACCATATATTTT. Translated, it gives CASSLDTNTIYF.